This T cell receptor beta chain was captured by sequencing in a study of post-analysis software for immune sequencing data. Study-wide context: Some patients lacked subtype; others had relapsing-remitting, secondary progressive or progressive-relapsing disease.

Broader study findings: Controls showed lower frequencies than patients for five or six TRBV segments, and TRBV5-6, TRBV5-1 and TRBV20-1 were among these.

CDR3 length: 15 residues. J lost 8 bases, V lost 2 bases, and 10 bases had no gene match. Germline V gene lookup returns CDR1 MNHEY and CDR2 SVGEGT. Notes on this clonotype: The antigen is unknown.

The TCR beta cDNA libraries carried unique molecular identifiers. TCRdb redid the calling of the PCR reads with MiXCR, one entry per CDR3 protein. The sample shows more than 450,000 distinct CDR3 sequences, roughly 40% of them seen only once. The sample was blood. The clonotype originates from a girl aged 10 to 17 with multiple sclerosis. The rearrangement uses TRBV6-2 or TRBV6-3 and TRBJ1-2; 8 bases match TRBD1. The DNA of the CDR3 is TGTGCCAGCAGTTACACCGGGACAGGTCTGCAAGGCTACACCTTC. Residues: CASSYTGTGLQGYTF.